This T cell receptor beta chain was recorded in a study of cytomegalovirus exposure and HLA in healthy donors. This clone turned up a few times. V was clipped by 4 bases and J by 5 bases, with 14 bases between them. CDR1 and CDR2 (germline): MGHRA, YSYEKL. The CDR3 consists of 15 residues. The PCR contained 60 Vbeta and 13 Jbeta primers. Here immunoSEQ multiplex PCR was the method, and the copy in TCRdb shows in-frame clones only, minus some. The data hold about 93,000 clones, with around 76% observed a single time. The rearrangement links TRBV4-1 to TRBJ2-2, with D perhaps TRBD2 (5 bases). The sample was PBMCs. This TCR was sampled from a young man in good health and CMV-seronegative. The CDR3 DNA sequence: TGCGCCAGCAGCCTCCGGGATTACCAAACCGGGGAGCTGTTTTTT. This encodes CASSLRDYQTGELFF.